This entry lists 32 T cell receptor beta chains sequenced from one sample in a study of cytomegalovirus exposure and HLA in healthy donors. PCR employed 60 Vbeta and 13 Jbeta primers. Assay used: immunoSEQ multiplex PCR; TCRdb lists only in-frame clones, some missing. Its clone listing holds over 120,000 clones. The sample comprised PBMCs. Every receptor here comes from a male donor in good health and CMV-seronegative.

The chain is built from TRBV7-8 and TRBJ2-7, with TRBD1 matching 8 bases. Germline CDR1 and CDR2: SGHVS and FQNEAQ. CDR3 length equals 15 residues. V was clipped by 5 bases and J by 4 bases; unmatched bases: 10. CDR3 loop: CASSPGGQDPYEQYF. In nucleotides, the CDR3 is TGTGCCAGCAGCCCCGGGGGACAGGACCCGTACGAGCAGTACTTC.

The chain links TRBV6-6 to TRBJ2-3; TRBD1 is a possible D gene (5 bases). The germline CDR1 and CDR2 sequences are MNHNY and SVGAGI (reference sequence). The CDR3 consists of 14 residues. V lost 2 bases, J lost 5 bases, and 11 bases lay in between. CDR3 region: CASSYEATGDTQYF. CDR3 sequence (DNA): TGTGCCAGCAGTTACGAGGCCACAGGAGATACGCAGTATTTT.

The chain carries TRBV28 and TRBJ1-1; 8 bases fit TRBD1. Trimming took 3 bases from V and 2 from J; bases not matched to a gene: 5. Germline loops: CDR1 MDHEN, CDR2 SYDVKM. The CDR3 runs to 15 residues. The CDR3 loop reads CASSFWTGRNTEAFF. DNA for the CDR3: TGTGCCAGCAGTTTCTGGACAGGGAGAAACACTGAAGCTTTCTTT.

As DNA, the CDR3 is TGTGCCAGCCGCCACCCCACAGGGTTGGGCTATGGCTACACCTTC. Translated, it gives CASRHPTGLGYGYTF. The V call is TRBV27, the J call TRBJ1-2, with a possible D match to TRBD1 (6 bases). The CDR3 length is 15 residues. From germline, CDR1 is MNHEY and CDR2 SMNVEV (reference sequence). V shed 8 bases and J shed 4 bases, with 20 bases lying between them.

Written as DNA, the CDR3 is TGCGCCAGCAGCTTCTGGCGGGCCTCTGGGGCCAACGTCCTGACTTTC. It translates to CASSFWRASGANVLTF. This sequence joins TRBV5-1 and TRBJ2-6; D might be TRBD2 (5 bases). Trimming took 2 bases from V and 0 from J, leaving 9 bases between them. Germline CDR1 is SGHRS and CDR2 is YFSETQ. The CDR3 has 16 residues.

The chain recombines TRBV19 with TRBJ2-6; D gene unclear. The CDR3 is made up of 15 amino acids. V shed 7 bases and J shed 0 bases, with 10 bases lying between them. Germline values: CDR1 LNHDA, CDR2 SQIVND (reference sequence). The CDR3 here is CASTASDSGANVLTF. The CDR3, as DNA: TGTGCCAGTACCGCCTCAGACTCTGGGGCCAACGTCCTGACTTTC.

CDR3 sequence reads: CASSAPGLAAYEQYF. The CDR3 DNA reads as TGTGCCAGCAGCGCCCCGGGACTAGCGGCCTACGAGCAGTACTTC. The rearrangement links TRBV7-2 to TRBJ2-7; 11 bases are shared with TRBD2. The CDR3 spans 15 residues. The trim removed 5 bases at V and 2 bases at J, leaving 5 bases unmatched. Germline-derived CDR1 and CDR2 are SGHTA and FQGNSA.

The rearrangement uses TRBV9 and TRBJ2-1; 12 bases fit TRBD2. The ends lost 3 bases at V and 4 bases at J; junction bases unmatched: 8. In germline, CDR1 is SGDLS, CDR2 YYNGEE. This CDR3 comprises 17 residues. The CDR3 loop reads CASSGAGTSGPYNEQFF. CDR3 DNA sequence: TGTGCCAGCAGCGGCGCCGGGACTAGCGGGCCATACAATGAGCAGTTCTTC.

This chain connects TRBV19 to TRBJ1-2; 8 bases match TRBD1. Germline V lookup: CDR1 LNHDA, CDR2 SQIVND (reference sequence). The V segment lost 5 bases and the J segment 7 bases; nucleotides outside the gene matches: 15. The CDR3 spans 16 residues. The CDR3 nucleotides read TGTGCCAGTAGTTCCCCCGGGGACAGGCTTACGTTTGGCTACACCTTC. Translation gives CASSSPGDRLTFGYTF.

This chain connects TRBV5-1 to TRBJ2-2; tentative D call: TRBD2 (6 bases). Per germline, CDR1 SGHRS and CDR2 YFSETQ. The V end lost 4 bases, the J end lost 0 bases, and 13 bases lay between the germline ends. This CDR3 has 16 amino acids. CDR3 region: CASSHGRTTNTGELFF. As DNA, the CDR3 is TGCGCCAGCAGCCATGGACGGACTACGAACACCGGGGAGCTGTTTTTT.

V is TRBV18 and J is TRBJ2-3; 8 bases are a match to TRBD1. CDR3 length: 15 amino acids. The junction had 6 bases not matched to a gene; V was cut back by 5 bases and J by 2 bases. Germline CDR1 and CDR2: KGHSH and LQKENI. The CDR3 here is CASSSRDRNTDTQYF. The CDR3 nucleotides are TGTGCCAGCTCATCCCGGGACAGGAACACAGATACGCAGTATTTT.

This CDR3 reads CSIGEGTGITYEQYF. CDR3 in DNA: TGCAGCATCGGGGAGGGGACAGGGATAACCTACGAGCAGTACTTC. The chain employs TRBV29-1 and TRBJ2-5; 9 nucleotides align to TRBD1. The J call may be incorrect, as the DNA end agrees better with TRBJ2-7. Per germline, CDR1 SQVTM and CDR2 ANQGSEA. The CDR3 is made up of 15 amino acids.

The chain is built from TRBV18 and TRBJ1-1; possible D gene TRBD1, 5 bases. The CDR3 loop spans 14 amino acids. V was cut by 4 bases and J by 0 bases, with 9 bases left in between. Germline V gene data show CDR1 as KGHSH and CDR2 as LQKENI. The CDR3 DNA reads as TGTGCCAGCTCACGGGGCCAGATGAACACTGAAGCTTTCTTT. Translation: CASSRGQMNTEAFF.

This chain uses TRBV7-2 with TRBJ1-3; unclear D gene. The CDR3 runs to 15 residues. The V end lost 1 base, the J end lost 4 bases, and 11 bases lay between the germline ends. The germline CDR1 and CDR2 sequences are SGHTA and FQGNSA. In DNA form, the CDR3 reads TGTGCCAGCAGCTTAGGTGTCCCAGTCGGAAACACCATATATTTT. Translating gives CASSLGVPVGNTIYF. Supplemented by reference TRBV7-2 and TRBJ1-3, the full variable domain reads GAGVSQSPSNKVTEKGKDVELRCDPISGHTALYWYRQSLGQGLEFLIYFQGNSAPDKSGLPSDRFSAERTGGSVSTLTIQRTQQEDSAVYLCASSLGVPVGNTIYFGEGSWLTVV.

The CDR3 DNA reads TGTGCCAGCAGTGACAGGACTGTTAATCAGCCCCAGCATTTT. Its translation: CASSDRTVNQPQHF. The chain recombines TRBV6-6 with TRBJ1-5, with D possibly matching TRBD1 (6 bases). V was shortened by 5 bases and J by 4 bases, with 12 bases between the two germline ends. CDR1 is MNHNY, CDR2 SVGAGI, per germline (reference sequence). The length of the CDR3 is 14 residues.

The gene calls are TRBV18 and TRBJ2-1, with 10 bases matching TRBD1. Germline V lookup: CDR1 KGHSH, CDR2 LQKENI. The J segment lost 4 bases and the V segment lost 1 base, leaving 4 bases of the junction unmatched. CDR3 length: 16 residues. The CDR3 nucleotides are TGTGCCAGCTCACCACGGGACAGGGGCGCTTACAATGAGCAGTTCTTC. Its protein is CASSPRDRGAYNEQFF.

The chain links TRBV6-1 to TRBJ1-3; 8 positions agree with TRBD1. Trimming at V came to 4 bases and at J to 1 base, leaving 3 bases not matched to a gene. Per the germline V gene, CDR1 is MNHNS and CDR2 is SASEGT. The CDR3 contains 15 residues. DNA for the CDR3: TGTGCCAGCAGTGTGACAGGGGAGTCTGGAAACACCATATATTTT. Translating it yields CASSVTGESGNTIYF.

V usage is TRBV6-5 and J usage is TRBJ2-2, with D maybe TRBD2 (6 bases). The germline V gene has CDR1 MNHEY and CDR2 SVGAGI. The V gene lost 8 bases and the J gene lost 7 bases, with 11 bases spanning the gap. CDR3 length: 12 residues. This CDR3 is CASRGLHGELFF. In DNA, the CDR3 is TGTGCCAGCCGGGGACTTCACGGGGAGCTGTTTTTT.

V gene TRBV11-2 combines with J gene TRBJ1-1, with TRBD1 as a possible D gene (6 bases). Germline CDR1 SGHAT, CDR2 FQNNGV. Trimming stripped 2 bases from V and 1 base from J, with 14 bases between. The length of the CDR3 is 16 residues. CDR3 sequence (DNA): TGTGCCAGCAGCTTACTTACGGACAGTGCGAACACTGAAGCTTTCTTT. Encoded protein: CASSLLTDSANTEAFF.

V is TRBV9 and J is TRBJ1-6, with D possibly being TRBD1 (6 bases). The V gene lost 5 bases and the J gene lost 7 bases, with 13 bases spanning the gap. The CDR3 runs to 14 residues. The V gene's germline CDR1 is SGDLS and CDR2 YYNGEE. The CDR3 DNA sequence: TGTGCCAGCAGTAGACAGGAAGAGAATTCACCCCTCCACTTT. Protein product: CASSRQEENSPLHF.

The chain has TRBV27 and TRBJ1-2, with 7 bases lining up with TRBD1. The CDR3 is 15 amino acids. CDR1 and CDR2 from the germline V gene are MNHEY and SMNVEV (reference sequence). Trimming took 3 bases from V and 8 from J; bases not matched to a gene: 12. CDR3 nucleotides: TGTGCCAGCAGTTTGTCCCAAAGATACAGGGGCGGCTACACCTTC. Protein product: CASSLSQRYRGGYTF.

The chain is built from TRBV28 and TRBJ2-4; D may be TRBD1 (6 bases). V shed 5 bases and J shed 2 bases, with 7 bases lying between them. The CDR3 consists of 13 residues. Germline V CDR1 and CDR2: MDHEN, SYDVKM. CDR3 sequence: CASSTGPKNIQYF. The CDR3 bases are TGTGCCAGCAGTACAGGGCCCAAAAACATTCAGTACTTC.

CDR3 residues: CASSTRTGGTEAFF. Written as DNA, the CDR3 is TGCGCCAGCAGCACCCGGACAGGGGGCACTGAAGCTTTCTTT. This chain uses TRBV5-1 with TRBJ1-1; 10 nucleotides line up with TRBD1. V was clipped by 4 bases and J by 4 bases; unmatched bases: 4. From germline, CDR1 is SGHRS and CDR2 YFSETQ. The CDR3 length is 14 residues.

The chain is built from TRBV4-2 and TRBJ2-7; 8 bases fit TRBD2. J gave up 7 bases and V 1 base, and 3 bases lay outside the gene matches. The germline V gene encodes CDR1 LGHNA and CDR2 YNFKEQ. The length of the CDR3 is 13 residues. The CDR3 protein is CASSQAIAGEQYF. The CDR3 nucleotides read TGTGCCAGCAGCCAAGCAATAGCGGGGGAGCAGTACTTC.

J is TRBJ2-7 and V is TRBV7-2, with TRBD1 identical over 8 bases. Unmatched junction bases numbered 9, after V lost 3 bases and J lost 5 bases. Germline assignment: CDR1 SGHTA and CDR2 FQGNSA. This CDR3 comprises 15 residues. CDR3 loop: CASSLRQGIRDEQYF. DNA for the CDR3: TGTGCCAGCAGCTTGAGACAGGGGATTCGGGACGAGCAGTACTTC. Based on the CDR3 plus reference TRBV7-2 and TRBJ2-7, the full variable domain is GAGVSQSPSNKVTEKGKDVELRCDPISGHTALYWYRQSLGQGLEFLIYFQGNSAPDKSGLPSDRFSAERTGGSVSTLTIQRTQQEDSAVYLCASSLRQGIRDEQYFGPGTRLTVT.

The J gene is TRBJ1-2, the V gene TRBV5-1; a possible D gene is TRBD1 (6 bases). V dropped 4 bases and J dropped 6 bases, with 25 bases sitting between them. Germline lookup yields CDR1 SGHRS and CDR2 YFSETQ. The CDR3 is made up of 17 amino acids. The chain's CDR3 is CASSLGGLVHLRDGYTF. CDR3 coding DNA: TGCGCCAGCAGCCTGGGGGGCCTCGTTCATCTCAGAGATGGCTACACCTTC. Full variable domain (missing parts from reference TRBV5-1 and TRBJ1-2): KAGVTQTPRYLIKTRGQQVTLSCSPISGHRSVSWYQQTPGQGLQFLFEYFSETQRNKGNFPGRFSGRQFSNSRSEMNVSTLELGDSALYLCASSLGGLVHLRDGYTFGSGTRLTVV.

The gene calls are TRBV15 and TRBJ2-7, with D hard to call. The V gene's germline CDR1 is LNHNV and CDR2 YYDKDF (reference sequence). Trimming shortened V by 0 bases and J by 4 bases, and 7 bases separated the two germline ends. The length of the CDR3 is 13 residues. The CDR3 bases are TGTGCCACCAGCAGAGATGGAGTATACGAGCAGTACTTC. Amino acid sequence: CATSRDGVYEQYF.

This rearrangement joins TRBV6-5 to TRBJ2-7, with a tentative D call TRBD1 (6 bases). CDR1 MNHEY and CDR2 SVGAGI come from the germline V gene. CDR3 length: 16 amino acids. V was pared by 0 bases and J by 4 bases, with 16 bases between. The CDR3 nucleotides are TGTGCCAGCAGTTACTCGGTTCCAGGGACATCGTACGAGCAGTACTTC. Protein product: CASSYSVPGTSYEQYF.

The chain employs TRBV27 and TRBJ2-3; 8 bases are shared with TRBD1. CDR3 length: 15 residues. After removal of 1 base from V and 4 bases from J, the junction contained 4 bases not matched to a gene. The V gene's germline CDR1 is MNHEY and CDR2 SMNVEV (reference sequence). The CDR3: CASSLWQGASDTQYF. CDR3 in DNA: TGTGCCAGCAGTTTATGGCAGGGGGCATCAGATACGCAGTATTTT.

This sequence joins TRBV27 and TRBJ1-1, with 9 nucleotides matching TRBD1. With 8 bases clipped from V and 5 bases from J, the junction kept 6 bases outside the gene matches. This CDR3 has 13 amino acids. CDR1 is MNHEY and CDR2 is SMNVEV in the germline V gene (reference sequence). The CDR3 loop is CASGGTGPTEAFF. The CDR3 DNA is TGTGCCAGCGGAGGGACAGGGCCAACTGAAGCTTTCTTT.

V is TRBV10-3 and J is TRBJ2-5, with 9 bases identical to TRBD1. The ends lost 2 bases at V and 7 bases at J; junction bases unmatched: 14. Germline lookup yields CDR1 ENHRY and CDR2 SYGVKD. This CDR3 spans 17 amino acids. CDR3 protein: CAISELEGQGQAVTQYF. In nucleotides, the CDR3 is TGTGCCATCAGTGAGCTCGAGGGACAGGGTCAAGCAGTGACCCAGTACTTC.

This chain joins TRBV19 and TRBJ1-5; D is uncertain. Germline lookup yields CDR1 LNHDA and CDR2 SQIVND (reference sequence). The V end was cut by 7 bases, the J end by 6 bases, with 16 bases between. The CDR3 has 14 amino acids. Here the CDR3 DNA reads TGTGCCAGTATGCCAGGTCGTTCGAGTCAGCCCCAGCATTTT. Translated: CASMPGRSSQPQHF.